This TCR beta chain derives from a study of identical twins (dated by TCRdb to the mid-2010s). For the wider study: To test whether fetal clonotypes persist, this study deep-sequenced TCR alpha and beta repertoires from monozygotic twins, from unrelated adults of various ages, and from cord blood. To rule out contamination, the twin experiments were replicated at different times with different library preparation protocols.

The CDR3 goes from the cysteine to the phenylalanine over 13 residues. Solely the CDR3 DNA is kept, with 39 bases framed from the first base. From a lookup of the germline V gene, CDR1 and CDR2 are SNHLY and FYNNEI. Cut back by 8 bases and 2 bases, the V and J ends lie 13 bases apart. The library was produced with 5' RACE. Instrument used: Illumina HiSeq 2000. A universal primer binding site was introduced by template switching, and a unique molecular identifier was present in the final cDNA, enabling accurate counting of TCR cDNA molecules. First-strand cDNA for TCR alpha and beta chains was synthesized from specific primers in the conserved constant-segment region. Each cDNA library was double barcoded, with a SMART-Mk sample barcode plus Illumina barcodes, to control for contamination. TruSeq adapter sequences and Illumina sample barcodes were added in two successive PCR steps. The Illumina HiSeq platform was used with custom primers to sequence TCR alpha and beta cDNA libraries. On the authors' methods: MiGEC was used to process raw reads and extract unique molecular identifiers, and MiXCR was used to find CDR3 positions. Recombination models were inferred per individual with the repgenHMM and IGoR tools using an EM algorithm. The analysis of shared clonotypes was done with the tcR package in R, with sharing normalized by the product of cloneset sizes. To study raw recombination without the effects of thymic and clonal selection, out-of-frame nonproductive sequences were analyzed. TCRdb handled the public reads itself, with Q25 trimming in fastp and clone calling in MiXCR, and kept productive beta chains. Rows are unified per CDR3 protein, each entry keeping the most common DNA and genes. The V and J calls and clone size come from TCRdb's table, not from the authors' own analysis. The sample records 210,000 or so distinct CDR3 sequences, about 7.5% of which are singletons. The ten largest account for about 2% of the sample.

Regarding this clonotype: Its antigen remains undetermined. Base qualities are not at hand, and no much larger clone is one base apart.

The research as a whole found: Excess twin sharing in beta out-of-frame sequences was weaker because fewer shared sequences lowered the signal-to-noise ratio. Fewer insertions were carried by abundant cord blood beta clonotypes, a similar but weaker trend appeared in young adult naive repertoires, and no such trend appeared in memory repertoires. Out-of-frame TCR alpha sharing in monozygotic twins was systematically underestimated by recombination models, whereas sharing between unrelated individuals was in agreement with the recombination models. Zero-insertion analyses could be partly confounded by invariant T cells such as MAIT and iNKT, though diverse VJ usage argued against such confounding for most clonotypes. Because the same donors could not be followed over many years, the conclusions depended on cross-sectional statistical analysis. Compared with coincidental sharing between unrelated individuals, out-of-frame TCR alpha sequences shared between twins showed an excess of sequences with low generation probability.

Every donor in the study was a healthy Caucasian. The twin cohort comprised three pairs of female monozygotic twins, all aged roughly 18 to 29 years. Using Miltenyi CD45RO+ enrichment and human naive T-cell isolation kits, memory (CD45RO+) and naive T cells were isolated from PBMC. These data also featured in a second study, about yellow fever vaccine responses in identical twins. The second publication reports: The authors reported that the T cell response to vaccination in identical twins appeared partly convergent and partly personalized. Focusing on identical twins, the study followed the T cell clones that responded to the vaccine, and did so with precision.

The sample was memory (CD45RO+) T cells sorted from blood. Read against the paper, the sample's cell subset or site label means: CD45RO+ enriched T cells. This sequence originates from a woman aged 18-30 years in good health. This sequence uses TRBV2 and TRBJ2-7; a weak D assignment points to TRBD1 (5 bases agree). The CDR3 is CASGAGPTYEQYF. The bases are TGTGCCAGCGGGGCAGGGCCAACCTACGAGCAGTACTTC.